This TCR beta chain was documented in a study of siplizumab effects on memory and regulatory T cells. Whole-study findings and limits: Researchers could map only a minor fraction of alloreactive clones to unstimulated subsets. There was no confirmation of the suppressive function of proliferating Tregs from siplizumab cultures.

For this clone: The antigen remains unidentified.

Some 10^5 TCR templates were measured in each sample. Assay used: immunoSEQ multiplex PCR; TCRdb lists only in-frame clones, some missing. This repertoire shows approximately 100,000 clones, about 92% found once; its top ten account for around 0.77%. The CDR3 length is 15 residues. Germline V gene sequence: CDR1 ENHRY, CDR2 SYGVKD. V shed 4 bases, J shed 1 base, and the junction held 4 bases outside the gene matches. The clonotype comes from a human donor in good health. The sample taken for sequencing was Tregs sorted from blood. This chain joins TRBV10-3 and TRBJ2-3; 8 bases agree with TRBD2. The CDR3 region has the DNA TGTGCCATCAGTGTCGGAGCGGGGGGCACAGATACGCAGTATTTT. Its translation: CAISVGAGGTDTQYF.